This T cell receptor beta chain came from a study of shared clonotypes between healthy human individuals. The wider study: Per donor, three plates held CD4 naive cells, three held CD4 memory, two held CD8 naive and one held CD8 memory. Whole-study results and caveats: Estimated richness values were generally larger in naive subsets than in memory subsets. The sampled material consisted only of blood, and tissue repertoires are likely to differ.

With 5 bases removed from V and 7 bases from J, the gap between germline ends came to 15 bases. This CDR3 spans 15 amino acids. CDR1 and CDR2 (germline): SGHVS, FQNEAQ. Produced via immunoSEQ multiplex PCR; TCRdb's table is partial and in-frame only. The sample has 2 million to 2.5 million clones, more than 90% seen once; the top ten hold more than 0.1%. In the case of this clone: Its antigen remains unknown.

Healthy HIV-negative adults with no recent acute infections or vaccinations were recruited as donors. The chain couples TRBV7-8 to TRBJ1-6, with a weak D call TRBD1 (5 bases). The sample consisted of naive CD4+ T cells sorted from blood. The subset was: CD45RA+ positively selected. The source of this sequence is a man aged 18 to 29 in good health. The CDR3 spells CASSPPGTINSPLHF. The CDR3 DNA is TGTGCCAGCAGCCCGCCGGGGACGATAAATTCACCCCTCCACTTT.